The 14 T cell receptor beta chains presented below share a single source sample, sequenced in a study of blood T cell repertoires in COVID-19. Assay: immunoSEQ multiplex PCR; the TCRdb copy retains only in-frame clones and omits some. Here the sample spans around 160,000 clones, roughly nine tenths being singletons. Sequencing was performed on peripheral blood. The receptors were sampled from a man aged 18 to 29 with COVID-19, enrolled during active disease.

The rearrangement links TRBV19 to TRBJ2-1; the match to TRBD1 covers 12 bases. CDR3 length: 18 residues. After removal of 5 bases from V and 2 bases from J, the junction contained 10 bases not matched to a gene. Germline lookup yields CDR1 LNHDA and CDR2 SQIVND (reference sequence). The CDR3 region is CASSFGTGGGFAYNEQFF. CDR3 bases: TGTGCCAGTAGTTTTGGGACAGGGGGCGGGTTCGCCTACAATGAGCAGTTCTTC.

The chain has TRBV12-3 or TRBV12-4 and TRBJ2-7; no clear D gene. V dropped 5 bases and J dropped 2 bases, with 7 bases sitting between them. There are 12 residues in the CDR3. The CDR3 nucleotides are TGTGCCAGCAGTAGAGGTCCCTACGAGCAGTACTTC. It translates to CASSRGPYEQYF.

This chain uses TRBV7-2 with TRBJ1-5, with 10 bases matching TRBD1. This CDR3 is built from 14 residues. The V and J ends lost 4 bases and 6 bases, in that order; junction bases with no gene match: 3. Germline V lookup: CDR1 SGHTA, CDR2 FQGNSA. The CDR3 sequence: CASSSDRGGQPQHF. Written as DNA, the CDR3 is TGTGCCAGCAGCTCGGACAGGGGGGGTCAGCCCCAGCATTTT. The full variable domain, completed using reference TRBV7-2 and TRBJ1-5, is GAGVSQSPSNKVTEKGKDVELRCDPISGHTALYWYRQSLGQGLEFLIYFQGNSAPDKSGLPSDRFSAERTGGSVSTLTIQRTQQEDSAVYLCASSSDRGGQPQHFGDGTRLSIL.

The chain has TRBV5-1 and TRBJ2-7; maybe TRBD1 (5 bases). V lost 5 bases, J lost 2 bases, and 14 bases lay in between. The CDR3 spans 14 residues. Germline CDR1 SGHRS, CDR2 YFSETQ. CDR3 residues: CASRGSQGTYEQYF. Here the CDR3 DNA reads TGCGCCAGCAGAGGTTCCCAGGGAACCTACGAGCAGTACTTC.

The chain combines TRBV29-1 with TRBJ1-1, with 12 bases lining up with TRBD1. CDR3 length: 14 residues. Unmatched junction bases numbered 3, after V lost 6 bases and J lost 1 base. Germline CDR1 reads SQVTM; CDR2 reads ANQGSEA. CDR3 sequence: CSVGTGGQNTEAFF. Written as DNA, the CDR3 is TGCAGCGTCGGGACAGGGGGCCAGAACACTGAAGCTTTCTTT.

This clone was seen once. The V and J genes are TRBV11-2 and TRBJ2-7, with TRBD1 matching 7 bases. Germline trimming cut 4 bases from V and 3 bases from J; bases unmatched to any gene: 6. This CDR3 has 14 amino acids. CDR1 and CDR2 from the germline V gene are SGHAT and FQNNGV. CDR3 in DNA: TGTGCCAGCAGCTCTTCTGGACAGGACTACGAGCAGTACTTC. Residues: CASSSSGQDYEQYF. Combining the CDR3 with reference TRBV11-2 and TRBJ2-7 gives the whole variable domain EAGVAQSPRYKIIEKRQSVAFWCNPISGHATLYWYQQILGQGPKLLIQFQNNGVVDDSQLPKDRFSAERLKGVDSTLKIQPAKLEDSAVYLCASSSSGQDYEQYFGPGTRLTVT.

The rearrangement uses TRBV7-9 and TRBJ2-7, with D possibly matching TRBD2 (7 bases). CDR1 and CDR2 from the germline V gene are SEHNR and FQNEAQ (reference sequence). Between the trimmed V and J ends, which lost 10 bases and 7 bases, there was a span of 14 bases. The CDR3 has 11 amino acids. The CDR3 DNA sequence: TGTGCCACGGGGGGCCCGGGGGAGCAGTACTTC. It yields the protein CATGGPGEQYF.

The chain combines TRBV3-1 (or the pseudogene TRBV3-2) with TRBJ2-6; maybe TRBD1 (6 bases). V lost 2 bases to trimming and J lost 3 bases, with 17 bases between them. This CDR3 comprises 18 residues. Germline V gene sequence: CDR1 LGHDT, CDR2 YNNKEL (reference sequence). CDR3 nucleotide sequence: TGTGCCAGCAGCCAATTCTCAGGGGTGGGGATTGGGGCCAACGTCCTGACTTTC. Encoded protein: CASSQFSGVGIGANVLTF.

The chain uses TRBV3-1 (or the pseudogene TRBV3-2) and TRBJ1-5, with a possible D match to TRBD1 (6 bases). The CDR3 loop spans 15 amino acids. Between the trimmed V and J ends, which lost 1 base and 3 bases, there was a span of 10 bases. In germline, CDR1 is LGHDT, CDR2 YNNKEL (reference sequence). The CDR3 nucleotides read TGTGCCAGCAGCCAAGGGGGGCGGTACAATCAGCCCCAGCATTTT. It translates to CASSQGGRYNQPQHF.

This clone was detected once. The CDR3 bases are TGTGCCACCAGCAGAGATCGGGACAGGGGTCTAGGTGGCTACACCTTC. It translates to CATSRDRDRGLGGYTF. This sequence joins TRBV15 and TRBJ1-2; 10 bases agree with TRBD1. Unmatched junction bases numbered 8, after V lost 0 bases and J lost 7 bases. This CDR3 is built from 16 residues. Germline CDR1 and CDR2: LNHNV and YYDKDF (reference sequence).

The chain employs TRBV5-1 and TRBJ2-1, with TRBD2 matching 8 bases. This CDR3 spans 15 amino acids. CDR1 is SGHRS, CDR2 YFSETQ, per germline. The trim removed 6 bases at V and 8 bases at J, leaving 13 bases unmatched. The chain's CDR3 is CASTSRGGRRDEQFF. For the CDR3, the DNA is TGCGCCAGCACTAGCCGCGGCGGGAGGAGAGATGAGCAGTTCTTC.

The chain joins TRBV18 to TRBJ2-7; perhaps TRBD2 as D (5 bases). The V gene lost 4 bases and the J gene lost 12 bases, with 13 bases spanning the gap. CDR3 size: 11 residues. Per the germline V gene, CDR1 is KGHSH and CDR2 is LQKENI. In nucleotides, the CDR3 is TGTGCCAGCTCACTAGGAGAGGGTCGGTACTTC. Protein product: CASSLGEGRYF. Complete variable domain (other parts from reference TRBV18 and TRBJ2-7): NAGVMQNPRHLVRRRGQEARLRCSPMKGHSHVYWYRQLPEEGLKFMVYLQKENIIDESGMPKERFSAEFPKEGPSILRIQQVVRGDSAAYFCASSLGEGRYFGPGTRLTVT.

V gene TRBV28 combines with J gene TRBJ2-7; 9 bases align to TRBD1. The CDR3 is 15 amino acids. Germline V gene data show CDR1 as MDHEN and CDR2 as SYDVKM. After removal of 3 bases from V and 3 bases from J, the junction contained 6 bases not matched to a gene. The CDR3 reads CASSLFLGQGYEQYF. CDR3 nucleotide sequence: TGTGCCAGCAGTTTGTTTCTGGGACAGGGCTACGAGCAGTACTTC.

Of note for this clone: At the DNA level, this CDR3 is encoded by other sequences in the same sample as well. V and J are TRBV13 and TRBJ2-5, with 9 bases lining up with TRBD1. V lost 5 bases and J lost 2; bases outside the gene matches: 3. There are 14 residues in the CDR3. Germline V lookup: CDR1 PRHDT, CDR2 FYEKMQ (reference sequence). CDR3: CASSLGTGQETQYF. The CDR3 coding sequence is TGTGCCAGCAGCCTTGGGACAGGGCAAGAGACCCAGTACTTC.